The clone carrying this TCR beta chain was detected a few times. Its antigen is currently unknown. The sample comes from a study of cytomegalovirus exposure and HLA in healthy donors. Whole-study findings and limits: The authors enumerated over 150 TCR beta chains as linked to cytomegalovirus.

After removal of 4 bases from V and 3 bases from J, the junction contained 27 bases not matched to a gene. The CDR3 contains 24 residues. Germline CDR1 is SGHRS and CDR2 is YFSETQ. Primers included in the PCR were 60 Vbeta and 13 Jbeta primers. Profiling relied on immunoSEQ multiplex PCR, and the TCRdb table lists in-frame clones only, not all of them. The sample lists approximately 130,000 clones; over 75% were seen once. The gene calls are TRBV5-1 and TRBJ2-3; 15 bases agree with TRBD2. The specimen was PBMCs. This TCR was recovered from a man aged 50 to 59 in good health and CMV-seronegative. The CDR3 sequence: CASSLDPNQGLAGGSGSGTDTQYF. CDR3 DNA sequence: TGCGCCAGCAGCCTGGACCCGAACCAAGGACTAGCGGGAGGGTCAGGGTCTGGGACAGATACGCAGTATTTT. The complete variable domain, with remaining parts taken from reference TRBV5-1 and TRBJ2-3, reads KAGVTQTPRYLIKTRGQQVTLSCSPISGHRSVSWYQQTPGQGLQFLFEYFSETQRNKGNFPGRFSGRQFSNSRSEMNVSTLELGDSALYLCASSLDPNQGLAGGSGSGTDTQYFGPGTRLTVL.